The clone carrying this T cell receptor (beta chain) was counted once. As yet, its antigen is unknown. This CDR3 has 17 amino acids. CDR1 MGHRA and CDR2 YSYEKL come from the germline V gene. V gave up 2 bases and J gave up 4 bases; unmatched junction bases: 6. The record originates from a study of blood T cells in healthy people across ages. Study-wide points: Relative to aged donors, long-lived donors carried more naive CD4+ cells and displayed higher diversity. Significant beta diversity loss was already apparent by age about 39, declining roughly linearly.

Then a second PCR, running roughly 7 to 11 cycles, was carried out with a sample-barcoded 5' primer and a J-beta primer mix. From the 5' RACE reads, TCRdb called clonotypes with MiXCR, one entry per CDR3 protein. The sample shows 1.5 million to 1.8 million distinct CDR3 sequences, less than 45% of them seen only once. Donors were healthy Caucasian individuals from Russia aged roughly 6 to 90. Per sample, a minimum of 6 million PBMCs were isolated. The sequenced material came from blood. J is TRBJ2-2 and V is TRBV4-1; 11 nucleotides agree with TRBD2. The clonotype comes from a woman younger than 35 in good health. The CDR3 region has the DNA TGCGCCAGCAGCCAAAGACTAGCGGGACTAAGCACCGGGGAGCTGTTTTTT. It codes for CASSQRLAGLSTGELFF.